Listed below are T cell receptor beta chains from one sample, sequenced in a study of cytomegalovirus exposure and HLA in healthy donors. The method was immunoSEQ multiplex PCR; TCRdb's version includes in-frame clones alone and lacks a portion of them. The data contain about 180,000 clones, more than 60% of them singletons. Sequences were obtained from PBMCs. These receptors came from a man between 18 and 35 years old in good health and CMV-seronegative. Both conserved end residues are part of each CDR3. The D gene is left open where the match is weak. For some rows the clone size is stated as once, few or many, or as a class when expanded; others skip it.

size: once
J: TRBJ2-7
D: TRBD2
length: 19
V: TRBV5-8
DNA: TGTGCCAGCAGCAATCCTCGGACTAGCGGGCGTAGCCTCACCTACGAGCAGTACTTC
CDR3: CASSNPRTSGRSLTYEQYF

size: .
J: TRBJ2-7
D: TRBD1
length: 14
V: TRBV6-5
DNA: TGTGCCAGCAGTTACGACAGGGCCTCCTACGAGCAGTACTTC
CDR3: CASSYDRASYEQYF

size: .
J: TRBJ1-5
D: TRBD1
length: 15
V: TRBV4-2
DNA: TGTGCCAGCAGCCAACCGGGACAGGGGAGTGGGCCCCAGCATTTT
CDR3: CASSQPGQGSGPQHF

size: .
J: TRBJ2-3
D: .
length: 14
V: TRBV15
DNA: TGTGCCACCAGCAGGCGGTTAGACACAGATACGCAGTATTTT
CDR3: CATSRRLDTDTQYF

size: .
J: TRBJ1-5
D: .
length: 12
V: TRBV30
DNA: TGTGCCTGGATCAAACAGGGCCAGCCCCAGCATTTT
CDR3: CAWIKQGQPQHF

size: few
J: TRBJ2-7
D: TRBD1
length: 16
V: TRBV11-2
DNA: TGTGCCAGCAGCCGAGGACAGGGCTCAAGCTCCTACGAGCAGTACTTC
CDR3: CASSRGQGSSSYEQYF

size: .
J: TRBJ2-5
D: TRBD1
length: 18
V: TRBV29-1
DNA: TGCAGCGGCACCGGACAGGGGGCAGGGGGGGGGCTGTTGGAGACCCAGTACTTC
CDR3: CSGTGQGAGGGLLETQYF

size: .
J: TRBJ2-1
D: TRBD2
length: 16
V: TRBV4-3
DNA: TGCGCCAGCAGCCAAGATTTAGCGGGCTCCTACAATGAGCAGTTCTTC
CDR3: CASSQDLAGSYNEQFF

size: .
J: TRBJ2-7
D: TRBD2
length: 15
V: TRBV9
DNA: TGTGCCAGCAGCGTACAGGCGGGAGGGAACTACGAGCAGTACTTC
CDR3: CASSVQAGGNYEQYF

size: .
J: TRBJ2-1
D: .
length: 16
V: TRBV7-6
DNA: TGTGCCAGCAGCTTATCAGTTGGGCAGGTCAACAATGAGCAGTTCTTC
CDR3: CASSLSVGQVNNEQFF

size: .
J: TRBJ2-1
D: TRBD2
length: 21
V: TRBV4-3
DNA: TGCGCCAGCAGCTCCTCTGAGGCTAGCGGGGGGGCCAGAGGTTCCTACAATGAGCAGTTCTTC
CDR3: CASSSSEASGGARGSYNEQFF

size: few
J: TRBJ1-1
D: .
length: 17
V: TRBV9
DNA: TGTGCCAGCAGCGCAGCCGGGACTACCACCCCAAACACTGAAGCTTTCTTT
CDR3: CASSAAGTTTPNTEAFF

size: once
J: TRBJ2-7
D: .
length: 13
V: TRBV29-1
DNA: TGCAGCGCGGCAGGGGGGAATCCCTACGAGCAGTACTTC
CDR3: CSAAGGNPYEQYF

size: .
J: TRBJ1-5
D: TRBD1
length: 15
V: TRBV2
DNA: TGTGCCAGCAGTGAAGGACAGGGGCGCAATCAGCCCCAGCATTTT
CDR3: CASSEGQGRNQPQHF

size: few
J: TRBJ1-4
D: .
length: 15
V: TRBV5-1
DNA: TGCGCCAGCAGCTTGGCTGGGGGCGGGGGTGAAAAACTGTTTTTT
CDR3: CASSLAGGGGEKLFF

size: few
J: TRBJ2-3
D: .
length: 13
V: TRBV5-1
DNA: TGCGCCAGCAGCCCCGCAGACACAGATACGCAGTATTTT
CDR3: CASSPADTDTQYF

size: .
J: TRBJ2-3
D: TRBD2
length: 16
V: TRBV4-1
DNA: TGCGCCAGCACGCCGGGAGGGGCCGCGGGCACAGATACGCAGTATTTT
CDR3: CASTPGGAAGTDTQYF

size: .
J: TRBJ2-5
D: .
length: 15
V: TRBV21-1
DNA: TGTGCCAGCAGCAAAAGTCGACACATTCAAGAGACCCAGTACTTC
CDR3: CASSKSRHIQETQYF

size: .
J: TRBJ2-1
D: .
length: 16
V: TRBV4-2
DNA: TGTGCCAGCAGCCAAGATCGTGGGTGGGGCGGCAATGAGCAGTTCTTC
CDR3: CASSQDRGWGGNEQFF

size: .
J: TRBJ2-7
D: TRBD2
length: 14
V: TRBV10-3
DNA: TGTGCCATCAGTGAGGCTAGCGGGGGGTACGAGCAGTACTTC
CDR3: CAISEASGGYEQYF

size: .
J: TRBJ2-7
D: TRBD1
length: 17
V: TRBV7-6
DNA: TGTGCCAGCAGCTTGGTTAAAGGACAGGACAGTCCCTACGAGCAGTACTTC
CDR3: CASSLVKGQDSPYEQYF

size: .
J: TRBJ1-2
D: .
length: 13
V: TRBV13
DNA: TGTGCCAGCAGCACGGACAGTAGGTATGGCTACACCTTC
CDR3: CASSTDSRYGYTF

size: .
J: TRBJ1-1
D: .
length: 14
V: TRBV5-1
DNA: TGCGCCAGCCGCAGACAGGCCTCAAACACTGAAGCTTTCTTT
CDR3: CASRRQASNTEAFF

size: .
J: TRBJ2-1
D: .
length: 14
V: TRBV5-6
DNA: TGTGCCAGCAGCTTGACTCGATACTACAATGAGCAGTTCTTC
CDR3: CASSLTRYYNEQFF

size: once
J: TRBJ1-1
D: .
length: 12
V: TRBV27
DNA: TGTGCCAGCAGTCCGCGGGGGACTGAAGCTTTCTTT
CDR3: CASSPRGTEAFF

size: few
J: TRBJ2-7
D: .
length: 11
V: TRBV5-1
DNA: TGCGCCAGCAGCTTGGCCAACGAGCAGTACTTC
CDR3: CASSLANEQYF

size: few
J: TRBJ2-7
D: TRBD1
length: 15
V: TRBV11-3
DNA: TGTGCCAGCAGCTCATGGACAGGGGGCTACGACGAGCAGTACTTC
CDR3: CASSSWTGGYDEQYF

size: .
J: TRBJ2-3
D: TRBD2
length: 12
V: TRBV29-1
DNA: TGCAGCGTTGTCCTAGCGGGAGATACGCAGTATTTT
CDR3: CSVVLAGDTQYF

size: .
J: TRBJ1-4
D: TRBD1
length: 15
V: TRBV7-6
DNA: TGTGCCAGCAGCTCAGGGCCACGACAGGGGGCAAAACTGTTTTTT
CDR3: CASSSGPRQGAKLFF

size: .
J: TRBJ2-1
D: TRBD2
length: 17
V: TRBV19
DNA: TGTGCCAGTAGTTCCGGACTAGCGGGAGGGGTATACAATGAGCAGTTCTTC
CDR3: CASSSGLAGGVYNEQFF

size: .
J: TRBJ2-1
D: TRBD2
length: 16
V: TRBV4-2
DNA: TGTGCCAGCAGCCAAGAATCGGGGGGGCCCCTCAATGAGCAGTTCTTC
CDR3: CASSQESGGPLNEQFF

size: .
J: TRBJ2-7
D: TRBD2
length: 16
V: TRBV4-2
DNA: TGTGCCAGCAGCCAAGCAGGCGGGGGAAACTCCTACGAGCAGTACTTC
CDR3: CASSQAGGGNSYEQYF

size: .
J: TRBJ2-2
D: .
length: 16
V: TRBV4-3
DNA: TGCGCCAGCAGCCAAGGACTCGGGAGAAACACCGGGGAGCTGTTTTTT
CDR3: CASSQGLGRNTGELFF

size: .
J: TRBJ1-2
D: TRBD1
length: 16
V: TRBV7-9
DNA: TGTGCCACAGCGGACTACTCGGGGCGGAGGGGGCAAGGCTACACCTTC
CDR3: CATADYSGRRGQGYTF

size: .
J: TRBJ2-2
D: .
length: 15
V: TRBV29-1
DNA: TGCAGCGTTGAAAACTCCACGAAGAACACCGGGGAGCTGTTTTTT
CDR3: CSVENSTKNTGELFF

size: .
J: TRBJ1-1
D: .
length: 14
V: TRBV7-2
DNA: TGTGCCAGCAGCTTAGCTCTAGGGGGGGAGAAAGCTTTCTTT
CDR3: CASSLALGGEKAFF

size: .
J: TRBJ1-2
D: .
length: 15
V: TRBV7-2
DNA: TGTGCCAGCAGCCAAGACGCAGGGCAGAACTATGGCTACACCTTC
CDR3: CASSQDAGQNYGYTF

size: .
J: TRBJ2-1
D: .
length: 15
V: TRBV19
DNA: TGTGCCAGTAGTATGGGGGGTCGGCAGTGGGGTGAGCAGTTCTTC
CDR3: CASSMGGRQWGEQFF

size: .
J: TRBJ1-2
D: .
length: 13
V: TRBV5-1
DNA: TGCGCCAGCAGCTTGGGGACAAACTATGGCTACACCTTC
CDR3: CASSLGTNYGYTF

size: .
J: TRBJ1-2
D: .
length: 15
V: TRBV27
DNA: TGTGCCAGCAGTGGGTTAAGCAGGGGAGTAGGTGGCTACACCTTC
CDR3: CASSGLSRGVGGYTF

size: .
J: TRBJ1-3
D: .
length: 14
V: TRBV9
DNA: TGTGCCAGCAGCCCACCCAGCTCTGGAAACACCATATATTTT
CDR3: CASSPPSSGNTIYF

size: .
J: TRBJ2-6
D: TRBD1
length: 17
V: TRBV4-3
DNA: TGCGCCAGCAGCCCACAGGGGGAAATATCTGGGGCCAACGTCCTGACTTTC
CDR3: CASSPQGEISGANVLTF

size: .
J: TRBJ2-7
D: .
length: 18
V: TRBV23-1
DNA: TGCGCCAGCAGTCAATCAGTGTCAGGTACGTCAAATTCCTACGAGCAGTACTTC
CDR3: CASSQSVSGTSNSYEQYF

size: .
J: TRBJ2-3
D: .
length: 11
V: TRBV6-5
DNA: TGTGCCAGCAGTTCGACAGATACGCAGTATTTT
CDR3: CASSSTDTQYF

size: .
J: TRBJ2-3
D: TRBD2
length: 16
V: TRBV4-3
DNA: TGCGCCAGCAGCCAAGACCAGACTAGCGGGATAGATACGCAGTATTTT
CDR3: CASSQDQTSGIDTQYF

size: .
J: TRBJ1-6
D: TRBD1
length: 14
V: TRBV6-1
DNA: TGTGCCAGCAGCCCCGACAGGGGGTTTTCACCCCTCCACTTT
CDR3: CASSPDRGFSPLHF

size: .
J: TRBJ2-1
D: .
length: 13
V: TRBV19
DNA: TGTGCCAGTAGTATAATGGTCGGGGGTGGGCAGTTCTTC
CDR3: CASSIMVGGGQFF

size: few
J: TRBJ2-5
D: TRBD1
length: 14
V: TRBV7-2
DNA: TGTGCCAGCAGCCCCGACAGGGCCCAAGAGACCCAGTACTTC
CDR3: CASSPDRAQETQYF

size: .
J: TRBJ2-6
D: .
length: 15
V: TRBV5-1
DNA: TGCGCCAGCAGCTTGGGAGTGAGTGGGGCCAACGTCCTGACTTTC
CDR3: CASSLGVSGANVLTF

size: .
J: TRBJ2-2
D: TRBD2
length: 16
V: TRBV7-6
DNA: TGTGCCAGCAGCTCGCGACTAGCCCAGAACACCGGGGAGCTGTTTTTT
CDR3: CASSSRLAQNTGELFF

size: .
J: TRBJ1-3
D: .
length: 16
V: TRBV27
DNA: TGTGCCAGCAGTCACCGCCGGGATGCACGTAGAAACACCATATATTTT
CDR3: CASSHRRDARRNTIYF